These 8 T cell receptor beta chains share one sample of origin, sequenced in a study of T cell changes during pregnancy in multiple sclerosis. Measured with immunoSEQ multiplex PCR; TCRdb has only the in-frame clones, and not every one. The sample shows 91,000 or so clones, around 93% of them seen only once. The sample was peripheral blood, taken after pregnancy. All receptors come from a female donor with multiple sclerosis, enrolled in a pregnancy study.

The chain uses TRBV5-5 and TRBJ2-1; 11 bases fit TRBD2. J was trimmed by 5 bases and V by 4 bases; bases with no gene match: 8. Germline V gene sequence: CDR1 SGHKS, CDR2 YYEKEE (reference sequence). The CDR3 contains 16 residues. For the CDR3, the DNA is TGTGCCAGCAGCCCGGGTTCGGGACTAGCGGACAATGAGCAGTTCTTC. It specifies CASSPGSGLADNEQFF.

The chain combines TRBV28 with TRBJ1-3; D might be TRBD1 (6 bases). In germline, CDR1 is MDHEN, CDR2 SYDVKM. This CDR3 region has 15 residues. V lost 3 bases, J lost 8 bases, and 17 bases lay in between. For the CDR3, the DNA is TGTGCCAGCAGTTTGCCGTCGATACAGGGTTACACCATATATTTT. Amino acids: CASSLPSIQGYTIYF. The whole variable domain, remainder taken from reference TRBV28 and TRBJ1-3, is DVKVTQSSRYLVKRTGEKVFLECVQDMDHENMFWYRQDPGLGLRLIYFSYDVKMKEKGDIPEGYSVSREKKERFSLILESASTNQTSMYLCASSLPSIQGYTIYFGEGSWLTVV.

This sequence joins TRBV10-2 and TRBJ1-1, with 9 nucleotides matching TRBD1. J lost 5 bases, V lost 0 bases, and 1 base had no gene match. Germline V gives CDR1 WSHSY, CDR2 SAAADI. The CDR3 loop spans 14 amino acids. Here the CDR3 DNA reads TGCGCCAGCAGTGAGTCGACAGGGGGGACTGAAGCTTTCTTT. Translating gives CASSESTGGTEAFF.

The J gene is TRBJ2-1, the V gene TRBV7-6; 11 nucleotides match TRBD2. The CDR3 totals 15 residues. The ends lost 5 bases at V and 3 bases at J; junction bases unmatched: 3. Germline loops: CDR1 SGHVS, CDR2 FNYEAQ. The chain's CDR3 is CASSTGTSGYNEQFF. The CDR3 DNA is TGTGCCAGCAGCACAGGGACTAGCGGCTACAATGAGCAGTTCTTC.

The chain recombines TRBV29-1 with TRBJ2-7, with a weak D call TRBD1 (5 bases). V lost 5 bases and J lost 2, with 16 bases in between. CDR1 is SQVTM, CDR2 ANQGSEA, per germline. The CDR3 has 14 amino acids. The chain's CDR3 is CSVSSRTLTYEQYF. CDR3 nucleotide sequence: TGCAGCGTTTCCTCCCGGACATTAACCTACGAGCAGTACTTC.

This clone has just one count. The chain joins TRBV4-1 to TRBJ2-1; the D is unclear. The CDR3 has 14 amino acids. V was cut by 5 bases and J by 4 bases, with 12 bases left in between. Germline lookup yields CDR1 MGHRA and CDR2 YSYEKL. CDR3 protein: CASSFNAEYNEQFF. The CDR3 coding sequence is TGCGCCAGCAGCTTTAATGCTGAGTACAATGAGCAGTTCTTC.

This chain links TRBV5-1 with TRBJ1-1; 7 nucleotides line up with TRBD1. Germline CDR1 is SGHRS and CDR2 is YFSETQ. Losses at the gene ends were 5 bases for V and 1 base for J; bases not matched to a gene: 2. The CDR3 runs to 13 residues. DNA of the CDR3: TGCGCCAGCAGGGGACAGTGGAACACTGAAGCTTTCTTT. Translated, it gives CASRGQWNTEAFF.

This clone was seen a few times. The chain combines TRBV28 with TRBJ1-5, with D maybe TRBD1 (5 bases). Germline V gene data show CDR1 as MDHEN and CDR2 as SYDVKM. The V and J ends lost 11 bases and 0 bases respectively, with 17 bases between them. The CDR3 length is 15 residues. The CDR3 DNA reads TGTGCCGCAACGGAGGGGCTTTATAGCAATCAGCCCCAGCATTTT. As protein: CAATEGLYSNQPQHF.